This T cell receptor beta chain was identified in a study of blood T cells in healthy people across ages. Together with a sample-barcoded 5' primer, a J-beta primer mix was included in a second PCR lasting 7 to 11 cycles. TCRdb processed the 5' RACE reads anew with MiXCR; each CDR3 protein has one entry. The table includes roughly 1.4 million distinct CDR3 sequences, approximately 59% detected once. In this sample, this clonotype turned up a few times. The CDR3 spans 16 residues. V was pared by 0 bases and J by 2 bases, with 13 bases between. CDR1 is LGHNA, CDR2 YNFKEQ, per germline. The chain carries TRBV4-2 and TRBJ1-2, with D perhaps TRBD1 (6 bases). The TCR was taken from a young man in good health. The specimen was blood. This CDR3 reads CASSQDRGQTNYGYTF. CDR3 nucleotides: TGTGCCAGCAGCCAAGATCGGGGACAAACCAACTATGGCTACACCTTC.